Below, 21 T cell receptor beta chains from the same sample are listed, as sequenced in a study of blood T cell repertoires in COVID-19. The protocol was immunoSEQ multiplex PCR, while the TCRdb copy is restricted to in-frame clones and leaves out a portion. Of about 38,000 clones listed, over 80% are singletons. Source material: peripheral blood. The source is a man in his fifties with active COVID-19.

The chain employs TRBV27 and TRBJ2-7; D gene ambiguous. CDR3 length: 13 amino acids. The germline gives CDR1 MNHEY, CDR2 SMNVEV (reference sequence). The V end was cut by 3 bases, the J end by 3 bases, with 9 bases between. The CDR3 reads CASSFTVNYEQYF. CDR3 in DNA: TGTGCCAGCAGTTTCACAGTGAACTACGAGCAGTACTTC.

This clone appeared a single time. The J gene is TRBJ1-4, the V gene TRBV19, with 10 positions matching TRBD1. J gave up 0 bases and V 6 bases, and 16 bases lay outside the gene matches. Per germline, CDR1 LNHDA and CDR2 SQIVND (reference sequence). The CDR3 spans 20 residues. The CDR3 sequence is CASRRTGTGDEAATNEKLFF. The DNA for the CDR3 is TGTGCCAGTAGACGAACCGGGACAGGGGATGAGGCGGCAACTAATGAAAAACTGTTTTTT.

This chain connects TRBV5-5 to TRBJ1-2; 7 nucleotides agree with TRBD1. V lost 4 bases and J lost 4; bases outside the gene matches: 16. Looked up from germline, CDR1 is SGHKS and CDR2 is YYEKEE (reference sequence). The CDR3 is 17 residues long. Written as DNA, the CDR3 is TGTGCCAGCAGCCCCGGGACAGCAGTACTTGGCGTCTATGGCTACACCTTC. The encoded protein is CASSPGTAVLGVYGYTF.

The chain uses TRBV5-1 and TRBJ1-4; the D gene is possibly TRBD1 (6 bases). The germline CDR1 and CDR2 sequences are SGHRS and YFSETQ. The CDR3 extends over 13 amino acids. The germline V and J ends were trimmed by 0 bases and 15 bases, with 15 bases remaining between them. Here the CDR3 reads CASSLESRQAMFF. In nucleotides, the CDR3 is TGCGCCAGCAGCTTGGAGTCCCGACAGGCGATGTTTTTT.

V gene TRBV2 combines with J gene TRBJ1-1; D is possibly TRBD1 (5 bases). Germline CDR1 SNHLY, CDR2 FYNNEI. The germline V and J ends were trimmed by 4 bases and 7 bases, with 10 bases remaining between them. The CDR3 is 12 residues long. The CDR3 is CASSAFRVEAFF. As DNA, the CDR3 is TGTGCCAGCAGTGCTTTCAGGGTTGAAGCTTTCTTT.

This sequence joins TRBV7-2 and TRBJ2-3; D perhaps matches TRBD2 (5 bases). CDR3 size: 14 residues. Germline CDR1 SGHTA, CDR2 FQGNSA. Trimming took 4 bases from V and 3 from J, leaving 11 bases between them. CDR3 in DNA: TGTGCCAGCAGCTCCCCCCGGGGAACAGATACGCAGTATTTT. Its protein is CASSSPRGTDTQYF.

This sequence joins TRBV12-3 or TRBV12-4 and TRBJ2-5; 8 positions agree with TRBD1. The CDR3 covers 12 residues. With V trimmed by 6 bases and J by 5 bases, 2 bases remained unmatched. The CDR3 DNA reads TGTGCCAGCAGCAGGGGGCTGGAGACCCAGTACTTC. Protein sequence: CASSRGLETQYF.

The chain combines TRBV29-1 with TRBJ2-4; 9 nucleotides match TRBD1. The V and J ends lost 7 bases and 0 bases, in that order; junction bases with no gene match: 7. The CDR3 is 15 residues long. CDR1 is SQVTM, CDR2 ANQGSEA, per germline. CDR3 in amino acids: CSAGDRGIAKNIQYF. CDR3 bases: TGCAGCGCCGGAGACAGGGGGATAGCCAAAAACATTCAGTACTTC.

The table lists this clone with a count of one. This sequence joins TRBV18 and TRBJ2-3; 10 nucleotides agree with TRBD1. CDR3 size: 14 residues. Trimming removed 5 bases from V and 6 bases from J; junction bases left unmatched: 5. In germline, CDR1 is KGHSH, CDR2 LQKENI. The CDR3 spells CASSSTGGGDTQYF. CDR3 coding DNA: TGTGCCAGCTCATCGACAGGGGGCGGCGATACGCAGTATTTT.

The chain couples TRBV10-2 to TRBJ2-5, with D maybe TRBD2 (6 bases). This CDR3 has 14 amino acids. Trimming removed 3 bases from V and 3 bases from J, with 11 bases in between. Germline CDR1 reads WSHSY; CDR2 reads SAAADI. CDR3 amino acids: CASSDPGDKETQYF. CDR3 bases: TGCGCCAGCAGTGATCCGGGGGATAAAGAGACCCAGTACTTC.

The chain is built from TRBV2 and TRBJ2-3; 11 positions match TRBD2. V lost 6 bases to trimming and J lost 6 bases; unmatched junction nucleotides: 5. Germline CDR1 SNHLY, CDR2 FYNNEI. The CDR3 extends over 14 amino acids. In nucleotides, the CDR3 is TGTGCCAGCAGGTTAGCGGGGGGGTCGGATACGCAGTATTTT. Translation gives CASRLAGGSDTQYF.

This chain joins TRBV2 and TRBJ2-5; a possible D gene is TRBD2 (5 bases). Germline V CDR1 and CDR2: SNHLY, FYNNEI. The V gene lost 5 bases and the J gene lost 5 bases, with 9 bases spanning the gap. This CDR3 comprises 12 residues. In nucleotides, the CDR3 is TGTGCCAGCAGTACTAGGGTGGAGACCCAGTACTTC. Protein product: CASSTRVETQYF.

For the CDR3, the DNA is TGTGCCAGCACCTGGACAACCCTACGGAATGAGCAGTTCTTC. Its protein is CASTWTTLRNEQFF. The chain carries TRBV2 and TRBJ2-1; possible D gene TRBD1, 5 bases. Trimming pared 7 bases from V and 7 bases from J, leaving 17 bases between. The CDR3 length is 14 residues. In germline, CDR1 is SNHLY, CDR2 FYNNEI.

The V gene is TRBV28, the J gene TRBJ1-1, with TRBD1 matching over 9 bases. V trimming: 6 bases; J trimming: 5 bases; junction bases outside the gene matches: 10. The CDR3 has 15 amino acids. Germline assignment: CDR1 MDHEN and CDR2 SYDVKM. The CDR3 region is CASSAPGQGLTEAFF. CDR3 coding DNA: TGTGCCAGCAGCGCGCCGGGACAGGGCTTAACTGAAGCTTTCTTT.

The chain joins TRBV15 to TRBJ2-3; 15 bases are a match to TRBD2. The CDR3 contains 21 residues. Germline CDR1 is LNHNV and CDR2 is YYDKDF (reference sequence). V lost 4 bases to trimming and J lost 2 bases; unmatched junction nucleotides: 16. In nucleotides, the CDR3 is TGTGCCACCAGCACCCTAATTTCCGGGACTAGCGGGGGGCGGGTCACAGATACGCAGTATTTT. Its translation is CATSTLISGTSGGRVTDTQYF.

V and J are TRBV5-4 and TRBJ2-3; D is ambiguous. The CDR3 length is 14 residues. The germline V gene encodes CDR1 SGHNT and CDR2 YYREEE (reference sequence). Between the trimmed V and J ends, which lost 3 bases and 2 bases, there was a span of 10 bases. CDR3 in amino acids: CASSWSVPTDTQYF. The CDR3 coding sequence is TGTGCCAGCAGCTGGTCGGTCCCCACAGATACGCAGTATTTT. Full variable domain (missing parts from reference TRBV5-4 and TRBJ2-3): ETGVTQSPTHLIKTRGQQVTLRCSSQSGHNTVSWYQQALGQGPQFIFQYYREEENGRGNFPPRFSGLQFPNYSSELNVNALELDDSALYLCASSWSVPTDTQYFGPGTRLTVL.

V usage is TRBV6-5 and J usage is TRBJ1-1; TRBD1 matches at 9 bases. J was trimmed by 12 bases and V by 4 bases; bases with no gene match: 6. The CDR3 is made up of 12 amino acids. The germline V gene encodes CDR1 MNHEY and CDR2 SVGAGI. The CDR3 region has the DNA TGTGCCAGCAGTTTGGGACAGGGTAGAACTTTCTTT. Translation gives CASSLGQGRTFF.

This clone was seen only a few times. The V gene is TRBV19, the J gene TRBJ2-7, with D hard to call. Trimming cost V 3 bases and J 3 bases, with 9 bases left between them. The CDR3 runs to 13 residues. Per germline, CDR1 LNHDA and CDR2 SQIVND (reference sequence). For the CDR3, the DNA is TGTGCCAGTAGTATCCTAAAAGACTACGAGCAGTACTTC. This translates into CASSILKDYEQYF.

This chain joins TRBV12-1 and TRBJ2-2; TRBD2 reflects the table's D call only, with no check against the DNA. TRBV12-1 is assigned pseudogene status. This CDR3 is built from 17 residues. In DNA form, the CDR3 reads TGTGCCAGCAGCCCCCACCGACCGACTAAGGACACCGGGGAGCTGTTTTTT. Residues: CASSPHRPTKDTGELFF.

The rearrangement uses TRBV5-5 and TRBJ1-1; D is unclear. The length of the CDR3 is 13 residues. Trimming removed 0 bases at V and 6 bases at J, with 9 bases between. The germline gives CDR1 SGHKS, CDR2 YYEKEE (reference sequence). The CDR3 here is CASSLVRGSEAFF. The CDR3 DNA follows: TGTGCCAGCAGCTTGGTACGCGGGTCTGAAGCTTTCTTT.

In DNA, the CDR3 is TGTGCCAGCAGTCGCGATTTTGATTCCACTGAAGCTTTCTTT. This encodes CASSRDFDSTEAFF. The chain is built from TRBV6-5 and TRBJ1-1, with D uncertain. Germline CDR1 is MNHEY and CDR2 is SVGAGI. Trimming removed 5 bases at V and 4 bases at J, with 14 bases between. This CDR3 is 14 amino acids long.